One sample yielded the 29 T cell receptor beta chains listed below, sequenced in a study of shared clonotypes between healthy human individuals. The table came from immunoSEQ multiplex PCR; TCRdb's copy has only in-frame clones and leaves some out. Here the sample spans 2.3 million or so clones, more than 80% being singletons. The material sequenced was naive CD4+ T cells from PBMCs. As for subset: CD45RA+ positively selected. Every receptor here comes from a man aged 18 to 35 in good health. Some clones in this sample may be carry-over from other donors' samples.

The gene calls are TRBV27 and TRBJ2-7; 8 nucleotides agree with TRBD2. Germline V gene data show CDR1 as MNHEY and CDR2 as SMNVEV (reference sequence). Trimming cost V 0 bases and J 6 bases; bases outside gene matches: 13. This CDR3 comprises 17 residues. The CDR3 region has the DNA TGTGCCAGCAGTTTATCCGCGCAGGGAGCGGGAGTGGGCGAGCAGTACTTC. Residues: CASSLSAQGAGVGEQYF.

J is TRBJ1-1 and V is TRBV6-5, with a possible D match to TRBD1 (5 bases). There are 13 residues in the CDR3. The ends were cut back, 0 bases at V and 3 bases at J, with 5 bases in the middle. Looked up from germline, CDR1 is MNHEY and CDR2 is SVGAGI. Here the CDR3 DNA reads TGTGCCAGCAGTTACTCACAGGACACTGAAGCTTTCTTT. The encoded protein is CASSYSQDTEAFF.

The V call is TRBV12-5, the J call TRBJ2-2; D gene uncertain. The ends were cut back, 0 bases at V and 8 bases at J, with 7 bases in the middle. The V gene's germline CDR1 is LGHNT and CDR2 FRNRAP. There are 13 residues in the CDR3. The CDR3 protein is CASGLVRGGELFF. DNA for the CDR3: TGTGCTAGTGGTTTGGTACGAGGAGGGGAGCTGTTTTTT.

The rearrangement links TRBV12-5 to TRBJ1-5; TRBD1 is a possible D gene (6 bases). The CDR3 is 18 amino acids. V lost 3 bases and J lost 0, with 18 bases in between. Germline-derived CDR1 and CDR2 are LGHNT and FRNRAP. The CDR3: CASGFQPLGTPSNQPQHF. In DNA, the CDR3 is TGTGCTAGTGGTTTCCAACCCCTAGGGACACCTAGCAATCAGCCCCAGCATTTT.

This chain joins TRBV6-5 and TRBJ1-2, with 9 bases identical to TRBD1. The germline V gene has CDR1 MNHEY and CDR2 SVGAGI. V dropped 6 bases and J dropped 5; count of bases not matched to a gene: 7. CDR3 length: 14 amino acids. The CDR3 nucleotides read TGTGCCAGCAGATATACAGGGGGCGCTTATGGCTACACCTTC. Protein product: CASRYTGGAYGYTF.

The rearrangement joins TRBV29-1 to TRBJ2-5; 8 nucleotides agree with TRBD1. V lost 7 bases, J lost 4 bases, and 8 bases stayed unmatched. CDR1 and CDR2 (germline): SQVTM, ANQGSEA. CDR3 size: 13 residues. The CDR3 loop reads CSGRQGSRETQYF. The CDR3 nucleotides are TGCAGCGGGCGACAGGGGAGTCGAGAGACCCAGTACTTC.

The V and J genes are TRBV9 and TRBJ2-7, with no clear D. V was pared by 1 base and J by 0 bases, with 11 bases between. Germline V gene sequence: CDR1 SGDLS, CDR2 YYNGEE. The CDR3 is 15 amino acids. The CDR3 DNA follows: TGTGCCAGCAGCGTAAACCCAATAGCCTCCTACGAGCAGTACTTC. Translating it yields CASSVNPIASYEQYF.

This clone has just a few counts. V and J are TRBV11-3 and TRBJ1-1, with TRBD1 matching over 8 bases. CDR3 length equals 15 residues. In germline, CDR1 is SGHNT, CDR2 YENEEA. The junction had 7 bases not matched to a gene; V was cut back by 5 bases and J by 2 bases. The CDR3 region is CASSVAGGPNTEAFF. In DNA form, the CDR3 reads TGTGCCAGCAGCGTGGCAGGGGGCCCTAACACTGAAGCTTTCTTT.

This chain links TRBV30 with TRBJ1-1; 7 positions agree with TRBD1. V lost 5 bases and J lost 6; bases outside the gene matches: 9. Germline V gene sequence: CDR1 GTSNPN, CDR2 SVGIG (reference sequence). The CDR3 is 13 residues long. For the CDR3, the DNA is TGTGCCTGGGCCAGGGACAGTAAGTCTGAAGCTTTCTTT. Translating gives CAWARDSKSEAFF.

V gene TRBV6-1 combines with J gene TRBJ2-1, with D tentatively TRBD2 (6 bases). Germline V gene lookup returns CDR1 MNHNS and CDR2 SASEGT. Deletions cut 8 bases from V and 0 bases from J, with 14 bases between. The CDR3 length is 15 residues. DNA of the CDR3: TGTGCCAGCGGACTCGGGGGAAGCTCCTACAATGAGCAGTTCTTC. Translated: CASGLGGSSYNEQFF.

V gene TRBV7-3 combines with J gene TRBJ2-3; D tentatively fits TRBD1 or TRBD2 (5 bases each). Looked up from germline, CDR1 is SGHTA and CDR2 is FQGTGA. V lost 1 base, J lost 1 base, and 12 bases lay in between. The CDR3 extends over 16 amino acids. The CDR3 loop reads CASSLNRPGGTDTQYF. The CDR3 DNA is TGTGCCAGCAGCTTAAACAGGCCCGGGGGCACAGATACGCAGTATTTT.

V gene TRBV28 combines with J gene TRBJ2-2; D perhaps matches TRBD2 (6 bases). Deletions cut 11 bases from V and 1 base from J, with 11 bases between. The germline V gene encodes CDR1 MDHEN and CDR2 SYDVKM. The CDR3 extends over 13 amino acids. The DNA for the CDR3 is TGTGCCGGAGGGCAGGGGAACACCGGGGAGCTGTTTTTT. It encodes CAGGQGNTGELFF.

The V and J genes are TRBV14 and TRBJ2-1, with D maybe TRBD2 (6 bases). The V and J ends lost 6 bases and 7 bases respectively, with 16 bases between them. The CDR3 has 14 amino acids. Per germline, CDR1 SGHDN and CDR2 FVKESK. DNA of the CDR3: TGTGCCAGCAGTATGCGGGGACTCCCGAATGAGCAGTTCTTC. Its translation: CASSMRGLPNEQFF.

This chain joins TRBV7-3 and TRBJ2-1; TRBD2 matches 10 bases. CDR1 is SGHTA, CDR2 FQGTGA, per germline. The CDR3 covers 17 residues. Trimming removed 0 bases from V and 8 bases from J; junction bases left unmatched: 10. Here the CDR3 reads CASSLTRTSGMKDEQFF. The CDR3 region has the DNA TGTGCCAGCAGCTTAACGCGAACTAGCGGGATGAAGGATGAGCAGTTCTTC.

This rearrangement joins TRBV19 to TRBJ2-2, with 9 bases lining up with TRBD1. Trimming cost V 6 bases and J 4 bases; bases outside gene matches: 6. Germline values: CDR1 LNHDA, CDR2 SQIVND (reference sequence). The CDR3 has 15 amino acids. The CDR3, as DNA: TGTGCCAGTAGGACCTGGGGACAGGGCACCGGGGAGCTGTTTTTT. It codes for CASRTWGQGTGELFF.

The gene calls are TRBV14 and TRBJ2-7; TRBD1 matches at 9 bases. Losses at the gene ends were 4 bases for V and 2 bases for J; bases not matched to a gene: 12. The CDR3 is 17 residues long. Germline CDR1 SGHDN, CDR2 FVKESK. In nucleotides, the CDR3 is TGTGCCAGCAGCCGAAGCCGCCGGGGACAGGGCACCTACGAGCAGTACTTC. This sequence encodes CASSRSRRGQGTYEQYF.

The rearrangement links TRBV28 to TRBJ2-7; possible D gene TRBD2, 6 bases. The germline V and J ends were trimmed by 5 bases and 1 base, with 18 bases remaining between them. The CDR3 covers 16 residues. Germline V gene sequence: CDR1 MDHEN, CDR2 SYDVKM. As DNA, the CDR3 is TGTGCCAGCAGTCCCATGTCCGGGAGAGGTTCCTACGAGCAGTACTTC. Encoded protein: CASSPMSGRGSYEQYF.

Regarding this clone: Other DNA sequences of this sample code for an identical CDR3. The CDR3: CSVEGLFNTEAFF. The CDR3 bases are TGCAGCGTAGAGGGACTTTTTAACACTGAAGCTTTCTTT. V is TRBV29-1 and J is TRBJ1-1; a weak D match, TRBD1 (5 bases). CDR3 length equals 13 residues. V lost 6 bases to trimming and J lost 2 bases, with 13 bases between them. Germline V CDR1 and CDR2: SQVTM, ANQGSEA.

The chain combines TRBV25-1 with TRBJ1-2; D uncertain. CDR1 is MGHDK, CDR2 SYGVNS, per germline. The CDR3 is 12 amino acids. Trimming took 7 bases from V and 2 from J, leaving 8 bases between them. CDR3 in DNA: TGTGCCAGCAATGAGGACAACTATGGCTACACCTTC. Its translation: CASNEDNYGYTF.

The CDR3 nucleotides are TGTGCCAGCAGTTTATGGACCAGGGGGGGACCTGGCTACACCTTC. It yields the protein CASSLWTRGGPGYTF. The rearrangement joins TRBV28 to TRBJ1-2; 7 positions match TRBD1. Germline V gene sequence: CDR1 MDHEN, CDR2 SYDVKM. CDR3 length: 15 amino acids. The ends lost 0 bases at V and 7 bases at J; junction bases unmatched: 8.

This sequence joins TRBV7-8 and TRBJ2-1; 7 bases are shared with TRBD1. This CDR3 spans 15 amino acids. The germline CDR1 and CDR2 sequences are SGHVS and FQNEAQ. V lost 2 bases, J lost 1 base, and 2 bases stayed unmatched. CDR3: CASSLSGQSYNEQFF. Here the CDR3 DNA reads TGTGCCAGCAGCTTATCGGGACAGTCCTACAATGAGCAGTTCTTC.

The V call is TRBV9, the J call TRBJ1-3; TRBD1 is a possible D gene (5 bases). The CDR3 has 15 residues. The V end lost 3 bases, the J end lost 0 bases, and 10 bases lay between the germline ends. Germline-derived CDR1 and CDR2 are SGDLS and YYNGEE. In nucleotides, the CDR3 is TGTGCCAGCAGCGCCTCCGGGACCTCTGGAAACACCATATATTTT. It is translated as CASSASGTSGNTIYF.

The CDR3 sequence is CASSSGTTNNNYGYTF. The DNA of the CDR3 is TGCGCCAGCAGCTCCGGGACAACGAATAATAACTATGGCTACACCTTC. The V gene is TRBV5-1, the J gene TRBJ1-2; D may be TRBD1 (6 bases). The V end lost 3 bases, the J end lost 1 base, and 16 bases lay between the germline ends. This CDR3 spans 16 amino acids. Germline assignment: CDR1 SGHRS and CDR2 YFSETQ.

The chain couples TRBV7-7 to TRBJ2-7, with a possible D match to TRBD2 (5 bases). The length of the CDR3 is 13 residues. V lost 4 bases and J lost 1, with 8 bases in between. CDR1 is SSHAT, CDR2 FNYEAQ, per germline (reference sequence). The DNA of the CDR3 is TGTGCCAGCAGCTCAAGCGGATCCTACGAGCAGTACTTC. As protein: CASSSSGSYEQYF.

The chain is built from TRBV5-3 and TRBJ2-1; D is possibly TRBD2 (5 bases). TRBV5-3 qualifies as an ORF whose function is uncertain. Trimming removed 4 bases from V and 0 bases from J, with 23 bases in between. The CDR3 contains 19 residues. The DNA of the CDR3 is TGTGCCAGAAGCCCTTCCGCATGTGTCGAGGGCATCTCCTACAATGAGCAGTTCTTC. It is translated as CARSPSACVEGISYNEQFF.

This chain links TRBV28 with TRBJ1-4; TRBD1 matches 7 bases. V lost 5 bases to trimming and J lost 5 bases; unmatched junction nucleotides: 8. Germline V gene sequence: CDR1 MDHEN, CDR2 SYDVKM. This CDR3 region has 15 residues. CDR3 region: CASSTPTGTNEKLFF. The CDR3 bases are TGTGCCAGCAGTACCCCGACAGGGACGAATGAAAAACTGTTTTTT.

The chain carries TRBV6-1 and TRBJ1-1; tentatively, D is TRBD1 (6 bases). Trimming took 4 bases from V and 3 from J, leaving 12 bases between them. The germline V gene encodes CDR1 MNHNS and CDR2 SASEGT. The CDR3 covers 14 residues. The CDR3 loop is CASSGRTADTEAFF. For the CDR3, the DNA is TGTGCCAGCAGTGGGAGGACAGCCGACACTGAAGCTTTCTTT.

About this clone itself: Compared with germline, one end of the junction differs, possibly owing to a read error. The chain has TRBV7-9 and TRBJ1-2; TRBD1 aligns across 9 bases. This CDR3 has 12 residues. CDR1 is SEHNR and CDR2 is FQNEAQ in the germline V gene (reference sequence). CDR3 DNA: TGTGCCAGCAGCTTAGCCCCGGACAGGGGATACTTC. It encodes CASSLAPDRGYF.

The chain uses TRBV6-6 and TRBJ2-1, with D perhaps TRBD2 (6 bases). Germline V gives CDR1 MNHNY, CDR2 SVGAGI (reference sequence). There are 15 residues in the CDR3. V lost 5 bases, J lost 6 bases, and 17 bases lay in between. In DNA form, the CDR3 reads TGTGCCAGCAGTACCACCACCCGGGAGCGCAATGAGCAGTTCTTC. Encoded protein: CASSTTTRERNEQFF.